The TCR beta chain under discussion was sequenced for a study of beta chain features in type 1 diabetes. Background on the study: Cell yields, age and gender were similar between patients and healthy donors.

The authors reverse transcribed all of the isolated RNA, so sequencing captured expressed TCRB transcripts. This table comes from immunoSEQ multiplex PCR, and its TCRdb copy is limited to in-frame clones, with some not included. Among around 130,000 clones, around 15% were seen once, and the ten largest hold about 2.5%. The germline gives CDR1 SQVTM, CDR2 ANQGSEA. Trimming took off 4 bases at V and 5 bases at J, with 14 bases between the two ends. CDR3 length: 13 amino acids. Whole-study findings and limits: TCRB CDR3 length was moderately but significantly reduced in all four CD4+ subsets of Type 1 diabetes patients.

This clone was found many times. The antigen is unknown. This receptor was taken from a man aged 25 to 40 with type 1 diabetes. Sequenced input: central memory CD4+ T cells from blood. V is TRBV29-1 and J is TRBJ2-5; D may be TRBD1 or TRBD2 (5 bases each). CDR3 loop: CSVAVDWGETQYF. CDR3 DNA sequence: TGCAGCGTTGCGGTGGATTGGGGGGAGACCCAGTACTTC.